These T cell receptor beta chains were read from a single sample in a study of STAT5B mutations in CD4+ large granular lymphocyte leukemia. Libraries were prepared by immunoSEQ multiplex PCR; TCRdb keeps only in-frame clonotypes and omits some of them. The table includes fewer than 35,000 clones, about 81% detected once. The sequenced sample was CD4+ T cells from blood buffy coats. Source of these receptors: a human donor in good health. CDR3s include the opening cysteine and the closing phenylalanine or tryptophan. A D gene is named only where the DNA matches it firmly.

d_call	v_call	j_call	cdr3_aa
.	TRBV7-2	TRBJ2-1	CASSLGGRGIIYEQFF
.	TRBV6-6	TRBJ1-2	CASSQRQASYGYTF
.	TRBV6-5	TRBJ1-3	CASSYSRPGDTIYF
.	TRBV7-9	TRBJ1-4	CASSLAARVGEKLFF
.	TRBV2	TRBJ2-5	CASSVAETQYF
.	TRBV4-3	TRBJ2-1	CASSQDLYDGSNEQFF
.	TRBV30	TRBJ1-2	CASPRGTNYGYTF
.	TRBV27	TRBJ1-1	CASRMSYPIENTEAFF
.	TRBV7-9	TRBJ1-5	CASSPEGGTQHF
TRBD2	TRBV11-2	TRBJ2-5	CASSTGTSGRPIQETQYF
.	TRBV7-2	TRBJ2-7	CASSRAGTELAYEQYF
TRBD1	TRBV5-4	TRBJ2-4	CASSARQGAPKNIQYF
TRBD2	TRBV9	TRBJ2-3	CASSVLADPPTDTQYF
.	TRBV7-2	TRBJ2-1	CASSLDGLSRESYNEQFF
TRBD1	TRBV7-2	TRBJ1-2	CASAGQGVNYGYTF
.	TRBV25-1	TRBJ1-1	CASSQQPNTEAFF
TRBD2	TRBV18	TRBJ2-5	CASSPKGGETQYF
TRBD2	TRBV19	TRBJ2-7	CASSNFPSGAYEQYF
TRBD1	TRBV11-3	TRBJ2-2	CASSATGVGELFF
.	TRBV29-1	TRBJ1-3	CSVATGNTIYF
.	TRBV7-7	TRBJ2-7	CASSFRESGEQYF
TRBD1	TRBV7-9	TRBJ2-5	CASSYRQGGVETQYF
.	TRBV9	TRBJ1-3	CASSVAGTGNTIYF
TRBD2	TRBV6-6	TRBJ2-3	CASSGTSDFTDTQYF
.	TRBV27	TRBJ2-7	CASSPPTGGAPYEQYF
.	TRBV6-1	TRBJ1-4	CASSEIEGSEKLFF
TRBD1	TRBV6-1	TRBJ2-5	CASSGTGETQYF
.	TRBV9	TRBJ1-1	CASSVEPTNEAFF
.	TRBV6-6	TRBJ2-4	CASMPVAKNIQYF
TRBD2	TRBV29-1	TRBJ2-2	CSVQTSGRTGELFF
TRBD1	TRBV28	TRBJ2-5	CASSLGDSPTQYF
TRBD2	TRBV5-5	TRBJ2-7	CASSRASGRAYEQYF
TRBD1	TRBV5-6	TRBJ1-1	CASVRTGALGFSAFF
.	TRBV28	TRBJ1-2	CASSWSWEPDGYTF
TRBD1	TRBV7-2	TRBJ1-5	CASSWDRDQPQHF
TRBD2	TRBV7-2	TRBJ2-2	CASSFQTSGRAQRNSLFF
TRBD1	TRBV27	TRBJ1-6	CASRPDRGPNNSPLHF
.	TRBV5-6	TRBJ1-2	CASSLEYYGYTF
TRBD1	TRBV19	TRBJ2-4	CASSPETGPLAKNIQYF